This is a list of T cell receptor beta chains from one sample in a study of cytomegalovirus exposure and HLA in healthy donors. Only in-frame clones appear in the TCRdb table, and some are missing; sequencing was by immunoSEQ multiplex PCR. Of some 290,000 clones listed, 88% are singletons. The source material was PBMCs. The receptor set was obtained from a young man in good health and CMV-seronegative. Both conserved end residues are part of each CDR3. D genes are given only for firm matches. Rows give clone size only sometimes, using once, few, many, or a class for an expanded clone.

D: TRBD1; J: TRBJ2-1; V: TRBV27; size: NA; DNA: TGTGCCACTGACCCAATAAACAGGGGCGCTTACAATGAGCAGTTCTTC; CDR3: CATDPINRGAYNEQFF
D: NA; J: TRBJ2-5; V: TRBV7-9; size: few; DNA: TGTGCCAGCAGCTTAGGACAGAAAGAGACCCAGTACTTC; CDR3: CASSLGQKETQYF
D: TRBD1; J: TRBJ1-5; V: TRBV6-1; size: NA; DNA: TGTGCCAGCAGCTTGACAGGGGGCAGCAATCAGCCCCAGCATTTT; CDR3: CASSLTGGSNQPQHF
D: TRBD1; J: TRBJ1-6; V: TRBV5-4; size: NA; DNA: TGTGCCAGCAGCCGTGAGACAGGGGGTAGGTCACCCCTCCACTTT; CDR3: CASSRETGGRSPLHF
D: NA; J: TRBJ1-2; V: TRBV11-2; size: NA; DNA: TGTGCCAGCAGCCACGAGGGTGTTATCTATGGCTACACCTTC; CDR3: CASSHEGVIYGYTF
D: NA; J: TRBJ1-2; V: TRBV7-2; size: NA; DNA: TGTGCCAGCAGCTTAGGCGGGAAGGACTATGGCTACACCTTC; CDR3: CASSLGGKDYGYTF
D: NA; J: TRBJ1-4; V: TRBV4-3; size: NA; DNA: TGCGCCAGCAGCCAAGACCGGAATGAAAAACTGTTTTTT; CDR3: CASSQDRNEKLFF
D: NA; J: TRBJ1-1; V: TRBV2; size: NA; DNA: TGTGCCACCGGGAAGAGGCCCACTGAAGCTTTCTTT; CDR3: CATGKRPTEAFF
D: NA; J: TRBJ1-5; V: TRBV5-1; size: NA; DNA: TGCGCCAGCAGCTATCTAGGAAGCCCCGATCAGCCCCAGCATTTT; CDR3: CASSYLGSPDQPQHF
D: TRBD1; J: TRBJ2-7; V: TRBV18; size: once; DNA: TGTGCCAGCTCTCCAAGGACAGGTGACTCCTACGAGCAGTACTTC; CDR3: CASSPRTGDSYEQYF
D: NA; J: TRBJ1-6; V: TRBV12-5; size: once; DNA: TGTGCTAGTGGTTTGGGGACAGATAATTCACCCCTCCACTTT; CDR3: CASGLGTDNSPLHF
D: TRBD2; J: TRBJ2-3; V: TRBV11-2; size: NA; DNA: TGTGCCAGCACGACTAGCGGTAGCATTACGCAGTATTTT; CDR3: CASTTSGSITQYF
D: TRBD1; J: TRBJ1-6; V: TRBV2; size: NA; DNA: TGTGCCAGCAGCGTACAGGGGGTTACGCCACCCCTCCACTTT; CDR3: CASSVQGVTPPLHF
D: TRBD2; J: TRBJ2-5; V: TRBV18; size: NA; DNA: TGTGCCAGCTCACGAAGCGGGGTCCAGACCCAGTACTTC; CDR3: CASSRSGVQTQYF
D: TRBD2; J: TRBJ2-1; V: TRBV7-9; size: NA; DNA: TGTGCCAGCAGCTCCTTGGGCGGGGGCTCCTACAATGAGCAGTTCTTC; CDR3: CASSSLGGGSYNEQFF
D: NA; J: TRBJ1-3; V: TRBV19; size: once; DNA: TGTGCCAGTAGTGGAGAAGCTGGAAACACCATATATTTT; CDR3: CASSGEAGNTIYF
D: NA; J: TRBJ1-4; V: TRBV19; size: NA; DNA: TGTGCCAGTAGTATGGGCAGGTATATCGAAAACCTGTTTTTT; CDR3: CASSMGRYIENLFF
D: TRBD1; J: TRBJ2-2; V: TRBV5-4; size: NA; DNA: TGTGCCAGCAGCTTTGACAGGGGAAACACCGGGGAGCTGTTTTTT; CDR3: CASSFDRGNTGELFF
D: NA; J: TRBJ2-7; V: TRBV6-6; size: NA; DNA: TGTGCCAGCACTACGGGGAGAGGGAAGAACTACGAGCAGTACTTC; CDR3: CASTTGRGKNYEQYF
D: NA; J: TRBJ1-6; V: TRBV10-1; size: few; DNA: TGCGCCAGCAGTGCGAGCGGGTATAATTCACCCCTCCACTTT; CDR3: CASSASGYNSPLHF
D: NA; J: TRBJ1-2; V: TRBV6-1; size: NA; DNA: TGTGCCAGCAGTGAACAACAGTCCTATGGCTACACCTTC; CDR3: CASSEQQSYGYTF
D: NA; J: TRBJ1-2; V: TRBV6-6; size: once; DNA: TGTGCCAGCGGTGGGTCCGGGGACTATGGCTACACCTTC; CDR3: CASGGSGDYGYTF
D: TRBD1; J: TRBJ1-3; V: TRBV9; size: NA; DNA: TGTGCCAGCAGCAAAACCCAGGGGGCCGATGGAAACACCATATATTTT; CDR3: CASSKTQGADGNTIYF